The clone carrying this TCR beta chain was seen many times. Its antigen is not identified. Researchers amplified the TCR beta CDR3 regions from RNA transcripts. RT-PCR in the first round (using the HTBI primer set) targeted the TCR CDR3. MiXCR, applied by TCRdb to the multiplex PCR reads, yields one record per CDR3 protein. The repertoire consists of fewer than 500,000 distinct CDR3 sequences, with about 15% occurring once and the leading ten covering less than 15%. This record comes from a study of T cells in Graves' hyperthyroidism and ophthalmopathy. Clinical Activity Scores of at least 3, NOSPECS grades of at least 4 and durations under 3 months characterized ophthalmopathy patients. The CDR3 extends over 12 amino acids. Deletions cut 5 bases from V and 5 bases from J, with 10 bases between. The V gene's germline CDR1 is SGHTA and CDR2 FQGNSA. General study points: Most thyroid-expanded clonotypes above 0.001 were also found in blood.

This sequence originates from a man aged 18 to 30 with Graves' ophthalmopathy. The sequenced material came from blood. The chain links TRBV7-2 to TRBJ2-7; D is unresolved. CDR3 nucleotide sequence: TGTGCCAGCAGCCTCTTTTCAAACGAGCAGTACTTC. Translated: CASSLFSNEQYF.